Listed below are T cell receptor beta chains from one sample, sequenced in a study of blood T cells in healthy people across ages. TCRdb itself ran the 5' RACE reads through MiXCR, one entry per CDR3 protein. The sample includes about 1.5 million distinct CDR3 sequences, 40% to 50% of them seen just once. Sequencing was done on a sample of blood. All receptors come from a young woman in good health. Each CDR3 is given without its conserved first and last residue. A row's size may be missing; if present it is once, few, many or a size class.

CDR3 protein,V gene,clone size,J gene
ASSQDSHRIRETQY,TRBV3-1,-,TRBJ2-5
ASSLGGTVNYEQY,TRBV11-3,-,TRBJ2-7
ASSYAGEDSYYGYT,TRBV12-3/TRBV12-4,-,TRBJ1-2
ASSPPQGHYEQY,TRBV27,few,TRBJ2-7
SARDEATNEKLF,TRBV20-1,few,TRBJ1-4
ASSQDMPPDTQY,TRBV3-1,-,TRBJ2-3
ASSPRALAPYGYT,TRBV7-9,few,TRBJ1-2
ASSLETGSLADTQY,TRBV12-3/TRBV12-4,-,TRBJ2-3
ATSKRGVYSNQPQH,TRBV15,-,TRBJ1-5
SARVPLAGGHEQF,TRBV20-1,-,TRBJ2-1
ASSPDRGVYNEQY,TRBV4-1,-,TRBJ2-5
ASSQPGQNFNEQY,TRBV12-3/TRBV12-4,-,TRBJ2-7
SATALRSSYNEQF,TRBV20-1,few,TRBJ2-1
ASSPAYSTEAF,TRBV12-3/TRBV12-4,few,TRBJ1-1
ASSDTTSGYEQY,TRBV2,-,TRBJ2-7
ASSYRGLAYEQF,TRBV6-5,few,TRBJ2-1
ANLRSDFGGQPQH,TRBV6-2/TRBV6-3,-,TRBJ1-5
SAEARAGQTQY,TRBV20-1,-,TRBJ2-5
ASSVSTGTDTQY,TRBV6-1,-,TRBJ2-3
ASSLARGPEGPPLH,TRBV7-9,-,TRBJ1-6
ASILPGQGFEANYGYT,TRBV7-9,few,TRBJ1-2
SVAGRSTDTQY,TRBV29-1,few,TRBJ2-3
ASSLEAGEHGYT,TRBV7-2,few,TRBJ1-2
ASTSLEASTDTQY,TRBV5-4,once,TRBJ2-3
ASSAPPGLGRTEAF,TRBV9,-,TRBJ1-1
ASSPDPLGQGESQPQH,TRBV11-2,-,TRBJ1-5
ASSSRGHKTDTQY,TRBV11-2,few,TRBJ2-3
ASWTGRRNGYT,TRBV19,-,TRBJ1-2
ASSHTSGKDTQY,TRBV7-2,-,TRBJ2-3